The 10 T cell receptor beta chains below all came from one sample that was sequenced in a study of blood T cells in healthy people across ages. A sample-barcoded 5' primer and a J-beta primer mix were used in a second PCR of roughly 7 to 11 cycles. TCRdb itself ran the 5' RACE reads through MiXCR, one entry per CDR3 protein. The sample holds roughly 2 million distinct CDR3 sequences, around 48% seen once. Sequencing was done on a sample of blood. The receptors originated from a woman in her thirties or forties in good health.

In this sample, this clonotype turned up a few times. The chain uses TRBV5-1 and TRBJ2-5; D unresolved. The DNA end is more similar to TRBJ2-7, so the J call may be wrong. Germline V lookup: CDR1 SGHRS, CDR2 YFSETQ. The CDR3 runs to 14 residues. CDR3 protein: CASSWFQTLNEQYF. CDR3 coding DNA: TGCGCCAGCAGCTGGTTCCAGACCCTTAACGAGCAGTACTTC.

This chain links TRBV13 with TRBJ2-4; D is tentatively TRBD1 or TRBD2 (5 bases each). Germline loops: CDR1 PRHDT, CDR2 FYEKMQ (reference sequence). Trimming left V 1 base short and J 0 bases short, with 25 bases between. The CDR3 covers 21 residues. The CDR3 loop is CASSLEAWETDTNIAKNIQYF. DNA of the CDR3: TGTGCCAGCAGCTTAGAGGCGTGGGAGACAGACACAAATATAGCCAAAAACATTCAGTACTTC.

This chain links TRBV6-2 or TRBV6-3 with TRBJ2-1; D perhaps matches TRBD1 (5 bases). V lost 8 bases and J 8 bases, leaving 25 bases between the germline ends. The CDR3 runs to 16 residues. Germline CDR1 and CDR2: MNHEY and SVGEGT. The CDR3 DNA reads as TGTGCCAGCCTACAACCGAAGGGGCAAAAAGGCTATGAGCAGTTCTTC. Its protein product is CASLQPKGQKGYEQFF.

Worth noting for this clonotype: The junction departs from germline at one end; a sequencing error may be responsible. The rearrangement links TRBV7-6 to TRBJ2-1; D is possibly TRBD2 (6 bases). The J call is uncertain, as TRBJ2-7 better fits the DNA end. CDR1 is SGHVS and CDR2 is FNYEAQ in the germline V gene. CDR3 size: 15 residues. The CDR3 DNA is TGTACCAGCAGCTTAGAAGCGGGCTCCTACAATGAGCAGTACTTC. This translates into CTSSLEAGSYNEQYF.

J is TRBJ2-7 and V is TRBV13; D may be TRBD1 or TRBD2 (6 bases each). CDR3 length equals 16 residues. Trimming shortened V by 3 bases and J by 0 bases, and 15 bases separated the two germline ends. Germline loops: CDR1 PRHDT, CDR2 FYEKMQ (reference sequence). The CDR3 DNA reads TGTGCCAGCAGCTTGGGTGTCGGGGGCCACTCCTACGAGCAGTACTTC. Protein product: CASSLGVGGHSYEQYF. The entire variable domain, with the rest obtained from reference TRBV13 and TRBJ2-7, is as follows: AAGVIQSPRHLIKEKRETATLKCYPIPRHDTVYWYQQGPGQDPQFLISFYEKMQSDKGSIPDRFSAQQFSDYHSELNMSSLELGDSALYFCASSLGVGGHSYEQYFGPGTRLTVT.

This clonotype has only a few counts. The rearrangement links TRBV9 to TRBJ2-3; TRBD2 aligns across 9 bases. This CDR3 spans 13 amino acids. The V and J ends lost 7 bases and 4 bases, in that order; junction bases with no gene match: 4. CDR1 is SGDLS, CDR2 YYNGEE, per germline. CDR3: CASARGGSDTQYF. CDR3 nucleotides: TGTGCCAGCGCGCGGGGGGGCTCAGATACGCAGTATTTT. Supplemented by reference TRBV9 and TRBJ2-3, the full variable domain reads DSGVTQTPKHLITATGQRVTLRCSPRSGDLSVYWYQQSLDQGLQFLIQYYNGEERAKGNILERFSAQQFPDLHSELNLSSLELGDSALYFCASARGGSDTQYFGPGTRLTVL.

This chain links TRBV12-3 or TRBV12-4 with TRBJ2-1, with D tentatively TRBD2 (5 bases). Trimming took off 2 bases at V and 3 bases at J, with 14 bases between the two ends. The CDR3 runs 16 residues. The CDR3 DNA sequence: TGTGCCAGCAGTTTAATAAGCGGTTATAACTACAATGAGCAGTTCTTC. Protein sequence: CASSLISGYNYNEQFF.

The CDR3 sequence: CASSYSVGYSPLHF. The CDR3 DNA sequence: TGTGCCAGCAGTTACTCGGTTGGATATTCACCCCTCCACTTT. This chain links TRBV6-2 or TRBV6-3 with TRBJ1-6; no reliable D call. V gave up 0 bases and J gave up 8 bases, with 8 bases separating them. The CDR3 totals 14 residues. Germline CDR1 reads MNHEY; CDR2 reads SVGEGT.

The chain has TRBV27 and TRBJ1-6; the match to TRBD1 covers 10 bases. Trimming took 1 base from V and 5 from J; bases not matched to a gene: 5. The CDR3 extends over 17 amino acids. CDR1 is MNHEY and CDR2 is SMNVEV in the germline V gene (reference sequence). The CDR3: CASSLLTGTGDNSPLHF. The CDR3 bases are TGTGCCAGCAGTTTATTGACAGGGACAGGGGATAATTCACCCCTCCACTTT.

The gene calls are TRBV12-3 or TRBV12-4 and TRBJ1-2; the D is unclear. V lost 2 bases, J lost 6 bases, and 10 bases lay in between. CDR3 length: 13 residues. As DNA, the CDR3 is TGTGCCAGCAGTTTATTGGGGAATCATGGCTACACCTTC. Translated: CASSLLGNHGYTF.